This is a list of T cell receptor beta chains from one sample in a study of a mutant IDH1 vaccine in newly diagnosed glioma. These receptors lack a known antigen. Clones were sequenced by immunoSEQ multiplex PCR, and TCRdb holds only the in-frame ones, with some missing. The sample holds over 50,000 clones, 75% to 90% seen once. The source material was PBMCs, sampled from a glioma patient whose treatment included an IDH1 peptide vaccine. The source is a woman aged 35 to 49 with glioma. CDR3s include the opening cysteine and the closing phenylalanine or tryptophan. Fields, in order: D gene, V gene, clone size, J gene, CDR3 protein, CDR3 DNA. D genes are given only for firm matches. Where a row states a size, it is once, few, many or the class of an expanded clone; other rows omit it.

-,TRBV30,-,TRBJ2-2,CAWKGGGINTGELFF,TGTGCCTGGAAGGGGGGCGGGATAAACACCGGGGAGCTGTTTTTT
-,TRBV2,once,TRBJ2-7,CASGASGLSYEQYF,TGTGCCAGCGGCGCGAGCGGTCTCTCCTACGAGCAGTACTTC
-,TRBV30,-,TRBJ1-4,CAWSRSKNEKLFF,TGTGCCTGGAGTAGGTCCAAGAATGAAAAACTGTTTTTT
TRBD2,TRBV27,-,TRBJ2-7,CASSAGVVNEQYF,TGTGCCAGCAGTGCGGGAGTCGTCAACGAGCAGTACTTC
-,TRBV6-5,-,TRBJ2-7,CATRSTGPSYEQYF,TGTGCCACACGATCGACGGGGCCCTCCTACGAGCAGTACTTC
-,TRBV6-6,-,TRBJ2-7,CASSYGLADSSYEQYF,TGTGCCAGCAGTTACGGTCTCGCGGATAGCTCCTACGAGCAGTACTTC
TRBD2,TRBV5-1,-,TRBJ2-3,CASSFPGLAGAVGDTQYF,TGCGCCAGCAGCTTCCCTGGACTAGCGGGAGCCGTTGGAGATACGCAGTATTTT
-,TRBV4-1,once,TRBJ1-5,CASSQVGGEQPQHF,TGCGCCAGCAGCCAAGTTGGAGGCGAACAGCCCCAGCATTTT
-,TRBV7-2,-,TRBJ2-6,CASSNRASSGANVLTF,TGTGCCAGCAGCAACCGGGCGAGCTCTGGGGCCAACGTCCTGACTTTC
TRBD1,TRBV10-3,-,TRBJ1-3,CAISGTGQTGNTIYF,TGTGCCATCAGCGGGACAGGGCAAACTGGAAACACCATATATTTT
-,TRBV4-2,-,TRBJ1-3,CASSQGSIGNTIYF,TGTGCCAGCAGCCAAGGGAGTATAGGAAACACCATATATTTT
TRBD1,TRBV6-5,-,TRBJ2-1,CASSSRGLPHHNEQFF,TGTGCCAGCAGTTCCAGGGGGCTTCCTCACCACAATGAGCAGTTCTTC
TRBD1,TRBV6-6,-,TRBJ1-1,CASSGQANTEAFF,TGTGCCAGCAGTGGACAGGCGAACACTGAAGCTTTCTTT
-,TRBV21-1,-,TRBJ2-5,CASTKDREVQETQYF,TGTGCCAGCACGAAGGACAGGGAGGTTCAAGAGACCCAGTACTTC
TRBD2,TRBV29-1,-,TRBJ2-2,CSVEGGTTGTGELFF,TGCAGCGTTGAGGGTGGGACTACCGGGACCGGGGAGCTGTTTTTT
-,TRBV19,-,TRBJ1-6,CASSISRARDSPLHF,TGTGCCAGTAGTATATCCCGGGCTAGGGATTCACCCCTCCACTTT
-,TRBV5-4,once,TRBJ1-3,CASSVRSTGNTIYF,TGTGCCAGCAGCGTCAGGTCAACAGGAAACACCATATATTTT
-,TRBV7-6,-,TRBJ2-2,CASSLDVTGELFF,TGTGCCAGCAGCTTAGATGTGACCGGGGAGCTGTTTTTT
-,TRBV5-4,few,TRBJ1-2,CASSPGTSNYGYTF,TGTGCCAGCAGTCCCGGGACATCGAACTATGGCTACACCTTC
-,TRBV18,-,TRBJ2-6,CASSLGTGANVLTF,TGTGCCAGCTCATTGGGTACTGGGGCCAACGTCCTGACTTTC
-,TRBV6-6,-,TRBJ1-2,CASSGGENYGYTF,TGTGCCAGCAGCGGGGGGGAAAACTATGGCTACACCTTC
-,TRBV7-3,-,TRBJ2-7,CASSLTSGGGYEQYF,TGTGCCAGCAGCTTAACTTCTGGGGGTGGTTACGAGCAGTACTTC
TRBD1,TRBV19,-,TRBJ1-3,CARQGDSLGNTIYF,TGTGCCAGACAGGGGGATTCGCTTGGAAACACCATATATTTT
-,TRBV5-1,once,TRBJ2-5,CASPPRGGRKETQYF,TGCGCCAGCCCCCCCCGTGGGGGTCGGAAAGAGACCCAGTACTTC
TRBD1,TRBV6-5,-,TRBJ1-1,CASSYTTGTGDTEAFF,TGTGCCAGCAGTTACACGACAGGGACGGGTGACACTGAAGCTTTCTTT
TRBD2,TRBV10-2,-,TRBJ2-7,CATRDIAGGLNEQYF,TGCGCCACCAGGGATATAGCGGGGGGTTTAAACGAGCAGTACTTC
TRBD2,TRBV5-8,-,TRBJ2-7,CASHRSSGRPLYEQYF,TGTGCCAGCCATCGGAGTAGCGGGAGACCCCTCTACGAGCAGTACTTC
TRBD1,TRBV6-1,-,TRBJ2-6,CASSASGGGGANVLTF,TGTGCCAGCAGTGCCTCAGGGGGCGGTGGGGCCAACGTCCTGACTTTC
-,TRBV7-8,-,TRBJ1-2,CASSYSTGTANYGYTF,TGTGCCAGCAGCTACTCCACCGGGACGGCAAACTATGGCTACACCTTC
TRBD2,TRBV15,-,TRBJ2-1,CATSRGSGSYNEQFF,TGTGCCACCAGCAGAGGAAGCGGGAGTTACAATGAGCAGTTCTTC
-,TRBV4-2,once,TRBJ1-2,CASSQGADSSYGYTF,TGTGCCAGCAGCCAAGGCGCAGATTCGAGCTATGGCTACACCTTC
-,TRBV20-1,-,TRBJ1-2,CSARWQAGYTF,TGCAGTGCTAGATGGCAAGCTGGCTACACCTTC
-,TRBV5-1,-,TRBJ2-7,CASSLDWQGGYEQYF,TGCGCCAGCAGCTTGGATTGGCAGGGGGGCTACGAGCAGTACTTC
TRBD2,TRBV18,-,TRBJ2-7,CASSLEVSGAGGEQYF,TGTGCCAGCTCACTAGAGGTCAGCGGGGCGGGTGGCGAGCAGTACTTC
-,TRBV7-9,-,TRBJ1-4,CASSYQREKLFF,TGTGCCAGCAGCTACCAACGGGAAAAACTGTTTTTT
TRBD1,TRBV4-1,-,TRBJ1-1,CASSLRTGVMNTEAFF,TGCGCCAGCAGCCTAAGGACAGGGGTTATGAACACTGAAGCTTTCTTT
-,TRBV6-4,-,TRBJ2-3,CASSDVSGGTDTQYF,TGTGCCAGCAGTGACGTTTCGGGGGGCACAGATACGCAGTATTTT
-,TRBV6-6,-,TRBJ1-1,CASSPPQGTEAFF,TGTGCCAGCAGTCCGCCCCAGGGAACTGAAGCTTTCTTT
-,TRBV6-5,-,TRBJ2-3,CASRPLETGTDTQYF,TGTGCCAGCAGGCCCCTCGAGACTGGCACAGATACGCAGTATTTT
TRBD1,TRBV14,-,TRBJ1-2,CASSSRPGQLNYGYTF,TGTGCCAGCAGCAGCCGTCCGGGACAGCTTAACTATGGCTACACCTTC
-,TRBV6-8,-,TRBJ1-1,CASSLDRLEGKNTEAFF,TGTGCCAGCAGTTTAGACAGGCTCGAGGGCAAGAACACTGAAGCTTTCTTT
-,TRBV9,-,TRBJ2-5,CASSVGQRQETQYF,TGTGCCAGCAGCGTAGGTCAGCGTCAAGAGACCCAGTACTTC
TRBD1,TRBV6-5,-,TRBJ2-1,CASSWDRGVIEQFF,TGTGCCAGCAGTTGGGACAGAGGAGTTATTGAGCAGTTCTTC
-,TRBV27,-,TRBJ1-1,CASSLMPGNTEAFF,TGTGCCAGCAGTTTAATGCCCGGAAACACTGAAGCTTTCTTT
-,TRBV6-4,-,TRBJ2-3,CASSDSSSDTQYF,TGTGCCAGCAGTGACTCCTCGTCAGATACGCAGTATTTT
TRBD1,TRBV2,-,TRBJ1-4,CASSQQGLGNEKLFF,TGTGCCAGCAGTCAACAGGGGTTGGGTAATGAAAAACTGTTTTTT
-,TRBV20-1,once,TRBJ1-2,CSARPRNGYTF,TGCAGTGCTAGACCCAGGAATGGCTACACCTTC
TRBD2,TRBV4-2,-,TRBJ2-3,CASSQAGTSGTDTQYF,TGTGCCAGCAGCCAGGCCGGGACTAGCGGTACAGATACGCAGTATTTT
-,TRBV5-4,-,TRBJ2-7,CASSPQGSYEQYF,TGTGCCAGCAGCCCACAGGGCTCCTACGAGCAGTACTTC
TRBD2,TRBV4-2,-,TRBJ2-7,CASSQRSGPSDEQYF,TGTGCCAGCAGCCAGCGTAGCGGGCCTTCGGACGAGCAGTACTTC
-,TRBV5-1,-,TRBJ1-5,CASRRDVDQPQHF,TGCGCCAGCAGGAGGGATGTTGATCAGCCCCAGCATTTT
-,TRBV4-2,-,TRBJ1-2,CASSQDVPRVNYGYTF,TGTGCCAGCAGCCAAGATGTCCCCAGGGTAAACTATGGCTACACCTTC